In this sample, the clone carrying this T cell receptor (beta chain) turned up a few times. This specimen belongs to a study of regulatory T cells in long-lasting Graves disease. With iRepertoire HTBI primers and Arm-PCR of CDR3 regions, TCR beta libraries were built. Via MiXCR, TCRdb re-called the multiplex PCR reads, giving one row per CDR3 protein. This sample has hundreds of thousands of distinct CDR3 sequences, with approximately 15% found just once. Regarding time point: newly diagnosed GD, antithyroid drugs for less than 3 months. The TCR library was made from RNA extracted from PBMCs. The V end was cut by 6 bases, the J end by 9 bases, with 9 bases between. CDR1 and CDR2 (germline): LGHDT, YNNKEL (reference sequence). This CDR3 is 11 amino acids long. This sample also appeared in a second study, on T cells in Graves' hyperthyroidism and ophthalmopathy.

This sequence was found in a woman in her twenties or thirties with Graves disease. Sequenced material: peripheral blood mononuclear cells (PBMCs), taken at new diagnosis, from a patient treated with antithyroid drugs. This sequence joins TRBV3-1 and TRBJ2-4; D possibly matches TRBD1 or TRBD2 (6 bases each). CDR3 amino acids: CASREGGIQYF. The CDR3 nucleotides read TGTGCCAGCAGGGAGGGGGGCATTCAGTACTTC.